This T cell receptor beta chain was retrieved from a study of T cell responses to AZD1222 COVID-19 vaccine. Germline CDR1 is MNHEY and CDR2 is SVGEGT. The V and J ends lost 5 bases and 6 bases respectively, with 8 bases between them. The CDR3 is 11 amino acids. Sequencing was performed with immunoSEQ multiplex PCR; in TCRdb, only in-frame clones are kept and a portion is missing. The sample contains 150,000 or so clones, about 91% of which appear only once. Note on this clone: Its antigen is undetermined.

Overall study findings and caveats: CD4 TCRs linked to vaccination spanned spike, dominating at 160-218 and 743-854. The breadth and depth of Spike-specific TCRs increased once two AZD1222 doses had been given. In a largely white British group with more females than males, clonal diversity was possibly underestimated.

Source: peripheral blood, taken 28 days after the second AZD1222 dose. This TCR was recovered from an adult who received the AZD1222 COVID-19 vaccine. The genes are TRBV6-2 or TRBV6-3 and TRBJ2-7; D unclear. The CDR3 DNA is TGTGCCAGCAGTCTTAAGGGCGAGCAGTACTTC. Translating it yields CASSLKGEQYF.